The TCR beta chain described here comes from a study of T cells in Graves' hyperthyroidism and ophthalmopathy. This clonotype was recorded at least ten times. Its target is unknown. Trimming pared 2 bases from V and 11 bases from J, leaving 7 bases between. The CDR3 length is 11 residues. Germline loops: CDR1 SGDLS, CDR2 YYNGEE. TCR beta CDR3 regions were amplified from RNA. An initial round of RT-PCR targeting the TCR CDR3 relied on the HTBI primer set. TCRdb processed the multiplex PCR reads anew with MiXCR; each CDR3 protein has one entry. This table holds roughly 510,000 distinct CDR3 sequences, about 46% found once. Investigators excluded patients with uncontrolled infection, other autoimmune disease, pregnancy or lactation. Points from the study as a whole: Blood also carried most thyroid clonotypes expanded above 0.001. Model output signaled ophthalmopathy a median roughly 6.1 months ahead of onset.

The clonotype comes from an adult woman with Graves' disease, either hyperthyroidism or ophthalmopathy (not recorded which). The chain joins TRBV9 to TRBJ2-2; D tentatively reads TRBD1 or TRBD2 (5 bases each). Input material: peripheral blood or thyroid tissue (not recorded which). Here the CDR3 DNA reads TGTGCCAGCAGCGTCGGGACCGAGCTGTTTTTT. Translated: CASSVGTELFF.